This T cell receptor (beta chain) came from a study of blood T cell repertoires in COVID-19 (dated by TCRdb to the early 2020s). For context, the study as a whole: The collaborator samples originated in the United States, Italy and Spain and spanned the acute and convalescent phases of COVID-19. The material from the prospective study consisted of cDNA or gDNA derived from T cells, B-cell-depleted T cells, or PBMCs. Subjects who had been exposed to COVID-19, were actively infected with it, or had recovered from it provided the deeply sampled blood TCRbeta repertoires that made up the dataset. The repertoires were made available in a free public database intended to serve as a resource for research on the immune response to SARS-CoV-2. Samples were obtained from the ongoing ImmuneRACE study (first 160 participants) and from over 1,000 subjects provided by 6 global collaborators. Nearly every sample came with metadata listing a de-identified subject ID, COVID-19 status, age in years and sex. Where available, HLA class I and class II types were obtained from metadata supplied by the sample provider rather than from assay-based typing. Here is what the overall study found, with its caveats: How much clinical and demographic metadata was included differed by source and by participant, and the metadata was provided uncurated.

A remark on this clone: This receptor's antigen is unknown. No per-base quality is available; no much larger clone lies one base away.

In the germline V gene (reference sequence), CDR1 corresponds to SSHAT and CDR2 to FNYEAQ. The CDR3 runs 14 residues from the cysteine to the phenylalanine. Kept here is only the CDR3 DNA, which spans 42 bases and is read in frame from base 1. Clipping removes 3 bases from V and 5 bases from J, with 6 as the unmatched junction base count. The collaborating institutions used their own protocols to collect whole blood in K2EDTA tubes. For TCRbeta analysis, collaborators shipped samples as frozen whole blood, isolated PBMCs, or DNA extracted from either of those sample types. The immunoSEQ Assay, a bias-controlled multiplex PCR, was used to amplify TCRbeta CDR3 regions from genomic DNA. On the authors' methods: Nucleated cell counts per sample were estimated from amplification of reference gene primers within the assay. To quantify the absolute abundance of each unique TCRbeta CDR3 rearrangement, sequence reads were collapsed and filtered. For each sample, productive Simpson clonality was calculated by taking the square root of Simpson's diversity index across productive rearrangements. What TCRdb holds here is the immuneACCESS table cut down to in-frame rearrangements. Part of the clones is not present; checked against another copy, under half of the missing clones reflect an unresolved V gene, and the others are unexplained. V and J calls and clone size come straight from that table; D and trimming were deduced from the DNA. Recorded for this sample are approximately 45,000 clones; 86% of them occurred a single time. Clones ranked in the top ten supply 5% to 6% of the sample.

The sample comprised peripheral blood. The sequence is built from TRBV7-7 and TRBJ2-5, and TRBD1 aligns with 7 junction nucleotides. The TCR sequence derives from a man aged 40-55 years with active COVID-19. In nucleotides, the sequence is TGTGCCAGCAGCTTTGCAGACAGGGTGGAGACCCAGTACTTC. This sequence encodes CASSFADRVETQYF.